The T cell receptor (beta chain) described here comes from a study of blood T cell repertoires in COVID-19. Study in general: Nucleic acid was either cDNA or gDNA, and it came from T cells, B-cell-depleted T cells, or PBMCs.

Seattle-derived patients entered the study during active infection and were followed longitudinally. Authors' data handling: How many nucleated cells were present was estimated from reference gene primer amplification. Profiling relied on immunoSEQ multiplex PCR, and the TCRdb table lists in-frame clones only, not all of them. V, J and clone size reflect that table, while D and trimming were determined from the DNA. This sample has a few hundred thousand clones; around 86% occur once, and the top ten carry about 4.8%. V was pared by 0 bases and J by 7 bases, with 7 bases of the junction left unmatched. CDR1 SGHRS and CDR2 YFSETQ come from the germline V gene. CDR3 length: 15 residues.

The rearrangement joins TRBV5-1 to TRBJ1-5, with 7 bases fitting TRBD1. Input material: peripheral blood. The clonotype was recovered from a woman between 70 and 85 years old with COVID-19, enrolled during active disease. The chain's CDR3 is CASSLEQGTGQPQHF. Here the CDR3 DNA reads TGCGCCAGCAGCTTGGAACAGGGGACGGGACAGCCCCAGCATTTT.